This T cell receptor (beta chain) was captured by sequencing in a study of blood T cell repertoires in COVID-19. Study-wide context: The origin of the acute and convalescent COVID-19 samples was the United States, Italy and Spain. T cells, B-cell-depleted T cells, or PBMCs supplied cDNA or gDNA.

Original processing methods: Estimation of nucleated cell counts relied on the amplification of reference gene primers. Produced via immunoSEQ multiplex PCR; TCRdb's table is partial and in-frame only. The D gene and trimming were derived from the DNA, and the V and J assignments and clone size from that table. The sample includes some 100,000 clones, 70% to 90% of them seen just once. Germline-derived CDR1 and CDR2 are MNHEY and SVGAGI. The CDR3 is 16 residues long. Between the trimmed V and J ends, which lost 2 bases and 2 bases, there was a span of 12 bases. Sequencing was done on a sample of peripheral blood. The chain employs TRBV6-5 and TRBJ2-2; a possible D gene is TRBD2 (5 bases). The TCR sequence derives from a woman aged 55-75 years with acute or convalescent COVID-19. The CDR3 region has the DNA TGTGCCAGCAGTTACCGAAGGACTGGTAACACCGGGGAGCTGTTTTTT. It yields the protein CASSYRRTGNTGELFF.